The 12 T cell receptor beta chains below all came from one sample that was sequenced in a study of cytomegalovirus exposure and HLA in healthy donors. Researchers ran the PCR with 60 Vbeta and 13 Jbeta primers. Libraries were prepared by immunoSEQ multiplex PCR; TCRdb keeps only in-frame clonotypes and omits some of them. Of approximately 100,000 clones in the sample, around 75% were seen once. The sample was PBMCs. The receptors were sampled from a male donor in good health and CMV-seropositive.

CDR3 sequence (DNA): TGTGCCAGCAGCGTTAGACAGACCCAACCTAACTATGGCTACACCTTC. Its protein product is CASSVRQTQPNYGYTF. The chain carries TRBV9 and TRBJ1-2, with a weak D call TRBD1 (5 bases). The CDR3 consists of 16 residues. The germline V gene encodes CDR1 SGDLS and CDR2 YYNGEE. V lost 2 bases to trimming and J lost 0 bases, with 14 bases between them.

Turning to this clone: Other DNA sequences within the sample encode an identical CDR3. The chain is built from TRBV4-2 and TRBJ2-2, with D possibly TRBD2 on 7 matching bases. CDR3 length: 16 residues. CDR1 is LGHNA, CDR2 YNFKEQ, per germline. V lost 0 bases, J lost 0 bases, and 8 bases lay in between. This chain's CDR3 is CASSQERGPNTGELFF. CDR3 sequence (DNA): TGTGCCAGCAGCCAAGAGCGGGGGCCGAACACCGGGGAGCTGTTTTTT.

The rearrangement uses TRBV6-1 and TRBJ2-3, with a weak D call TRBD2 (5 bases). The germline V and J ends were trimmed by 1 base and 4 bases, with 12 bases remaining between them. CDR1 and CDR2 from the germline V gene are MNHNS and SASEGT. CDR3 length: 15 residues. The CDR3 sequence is CASSEDYLRADTQYF. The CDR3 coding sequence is TGTGCCAGCAGTGAAGACTACTTGCGGGCAGATACGCAGTATTTT.

This CDR3 reads CSAQRETNPYEQYF. The CDR3 nucleotides are TGCAGCGCTCAAAGGGAGACAAACCCCTACGAGCAGTACTTC. The genes are TRBV29-1 and TRBJ2-7, with a tentative D call TRBD2 (5 bases). Trimming pared 7 bases from V and 2 bases from J, leaving 18 bases between. The germline V gene has CDR1 SQVTM and CDR2 ANQGSEA. The length of the CDR3 is 14 residues.

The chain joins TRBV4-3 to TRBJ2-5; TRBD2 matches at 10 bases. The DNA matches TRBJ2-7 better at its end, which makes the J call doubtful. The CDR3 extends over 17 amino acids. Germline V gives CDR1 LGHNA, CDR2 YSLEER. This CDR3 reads CASSQDQRGGTSYEQYF. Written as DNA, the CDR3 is TGCGCCAGCAGCCAAGACCAGCGGGGGGGAACCTCCTACGAGCAGTACTTC.

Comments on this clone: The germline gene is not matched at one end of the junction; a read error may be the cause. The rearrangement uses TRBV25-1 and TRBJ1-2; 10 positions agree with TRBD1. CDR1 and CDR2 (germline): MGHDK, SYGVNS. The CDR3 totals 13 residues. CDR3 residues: CASAPRDRGPHEF. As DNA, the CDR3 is TGTGCCAGCGCCCCCCGGGACAGGGGCCCGCACGAGTTC.

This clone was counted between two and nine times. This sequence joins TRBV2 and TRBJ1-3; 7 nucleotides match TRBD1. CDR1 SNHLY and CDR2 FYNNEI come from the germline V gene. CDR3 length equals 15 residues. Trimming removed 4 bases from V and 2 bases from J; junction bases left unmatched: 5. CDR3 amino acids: CASSVQGTPGNTIYF. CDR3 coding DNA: TGTGCCAGCAGTGTACAGGGGACCCCTGGAAACACCATATATTTT.

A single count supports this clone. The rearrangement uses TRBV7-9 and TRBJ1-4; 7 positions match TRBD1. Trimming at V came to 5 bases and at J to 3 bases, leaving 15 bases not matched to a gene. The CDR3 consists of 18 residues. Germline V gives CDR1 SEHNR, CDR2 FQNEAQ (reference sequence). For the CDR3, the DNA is TGTGCCAGCAGCCGACTGGGTGGCGGGACAGCCTCTAATGAAAAACTGTTTTTT. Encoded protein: CASSRLGGGTASNEKLFF.

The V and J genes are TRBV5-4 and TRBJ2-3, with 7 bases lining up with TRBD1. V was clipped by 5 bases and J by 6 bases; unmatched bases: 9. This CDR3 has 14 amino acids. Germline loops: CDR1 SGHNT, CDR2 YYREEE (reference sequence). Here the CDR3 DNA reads TGTGCCAGCAGTCCACAGGGGTACGCCGATACGCAGTATTTT. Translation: CASSPQGYADTQYF.

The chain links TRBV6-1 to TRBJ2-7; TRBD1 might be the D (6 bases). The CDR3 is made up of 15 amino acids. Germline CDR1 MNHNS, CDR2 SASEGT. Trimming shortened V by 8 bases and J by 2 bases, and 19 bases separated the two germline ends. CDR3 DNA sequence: TGTGCCAGCCCTTCCCCGGGACACGGTACCTACGAGCAGTACTTC. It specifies CASPSPGHGTYEQYF.

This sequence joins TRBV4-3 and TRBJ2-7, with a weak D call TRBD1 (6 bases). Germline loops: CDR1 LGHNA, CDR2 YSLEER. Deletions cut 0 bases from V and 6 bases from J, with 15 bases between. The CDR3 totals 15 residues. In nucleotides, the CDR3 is TGCGCCAGCAGCCAAGATGCGGCAGGGGTTGCCGAGCAGTACTTC. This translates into CASSQDAAGVAEQYF.

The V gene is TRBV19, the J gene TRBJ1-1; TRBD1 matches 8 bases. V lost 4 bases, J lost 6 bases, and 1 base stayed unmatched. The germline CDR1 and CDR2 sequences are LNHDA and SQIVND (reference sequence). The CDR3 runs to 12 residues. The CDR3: CASSNRGAEAFF. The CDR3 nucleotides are TGTGCCAGTAGTAACAGGGGGGCTGAAGCTTTCTTT.